Below, 19 T cell receptor beta chains from the same sample are listed, as sequenced in a study of cytomegalovirus exposure and HLA in healthy donors. PCR was performed using 60 Vbeta and 13 Jbeta primers. TCRdb's copy holds only in-frame clones and misses some; the assay was immunoSEQ multiplex PCR. This table holds some 90,000 clones, around 74% found once. Sequencing was performed on PBMCs. The receptors originated from an older woman in good health and CMV-seropositive.

V and J are TRBV5-6 and TRBJ2-7, with D unresolved. The CDR3 runs to 12 residues. V was pared by 1 base and J by 4 bases, with 6 bases between. Germline V gene lookup returns CDR1 SGHDT and CDR2 YYEEEE. DNA for the CDR3: TGTGCCAGCAGCTTGAGCAGGTACGAGCAGTACTTC. This translates into CASSLSRYEQYF.

The chain combines TRBV9 with TRBJ2-7, with D unresolved. Germline V gives CDR1 SGDLS, CDR2 YYNGEE. Trimming shortened V by 0 bases and J by 2 bases, and 12 bases separated the two germline ends. This CDR3 comprises 15 residues. CDR3 loop: CASSVAPGSAYEQYF. The CDR3 region has the DNA TGTGCCAGCAGCGTAGCTCCGGGTTCGGCCTACGAGCAGTACTTC.

V and J are TRBV7-8 and TRBJ1-5, with 10 bases identical to TRBD1. V lost 3 bases, J lost 2 bases, and 13 bases stayed unmatched. The germline V gene encodes CDR1 SGHVS and CDR2 FQNEAQ. The CDR3 runs 19 residues. CDR3 loop: CASSFTSGTGVGGNQPQHF. CDR3 bases: TGTGCCAGCAGCTTTACTTCCGGGACAGGGGTTGGTGGCAATCAGCCCCAGCATTTT. Filled out from reference TRBV7-8 and TRBJ1-5, the complete variable domain reads GAGVSQSPRYKVAKRGQDVALRCDPISGHVSLFWYQQALGQGPEFLTYFQNEAQLDKSGLPSDRFFAERPEGSVSTLKIQRTQQEDSAVYLCASSFTSGTGVGGNQPQHFGDGTRLSIL.

This chain joins TRBV30 and TRBJ2-7; D call uncertain. Germline CDR1 is GTSNPN and CDR2 is SVGIG (reference sequence). Between the trimmed V and J ends, which lost 4 bases and 6 bases, there was a span of 10 bases. This CDR3 spans 11 amino acids. The CDR3 sequence is CAWTGFGEQYF. For the CDR3, the DNA is TGTGCCTGGACAGGCTTCGGCGAGCAGTACTTC.

The gene calls are TRBV4-1 and TRBJ2-7; 8 nucleotides line up with TRBD1. Germline CDR1 MGHRA, CDR2 YSYEKL. Germline trimming cut 4 bases from V and 3 bases from J; bases unmatched to any gene: 8. The CDR3 is 15 residues long. CDR3 protein: CASSPDRGGIYEQYF. In DNA form, the CDR3 reads TGCGCCAGCAGCCCCGACAGGGGAGGAATCTACGAGCAGTACTTC.

V and J are TRBV18 and TRBJ2-5; D remains ambiguous. This CDR3 has 13 residues. V was pared by 6 bases and J by 3 bases, with 11 bases between. Germline V CDR1 and CDR2: KGHSH, LQKENI. CDR3 bases: TGTGCCAGCTCTCCCCAGGTGGAAGAGACCCAGTACTTC. Its protein is CASSPQVEETQYF.

CDR3 amino acids: CASSQDPGQSYEQYF. The CDR3 DNA reads TGCGCCAGCAGCCAAGATCCGGGACAGAGCTACGAGCAGTACTTC. V is TRBV4-1 and J is TRBJ2-7; 7 positions match TRBD1. Germline V gene lookup returns CDR1 MGHRA and CDR2 YSYEKL. V was pared by 0 bases and J by 3 bases, with 5 bases of the junction left unmatched. The CDR3 runs to 15 residues.

The chain recombines TRBV27 with TRBJ2-7, with TRBD2 identical over 8 bases. The CDR3 length is 16 residues. CDR1 is MNHEY, CDR2 SMNVEV, per germline (reference sequence). Unmatched junction bases numbered 11, after V lost 4 bases and J lost 3 bases. In nucleotides, the CDR3 is TGTGCCAGCAGTTGGACTAGCCCCACCATGGGCTACGAGCAGTACTTC. This encodes CASSWTSPTMGYEQYF.

The chain employs TRBV7-9 and TRBJ2-1; 10 bases are a match to TRBD2. The J segment lost 7 bases and the V segment lost 5 bases, leaving 5 bases of the junction unmatched. The length of the CDR3 is 14 residues. Germline V gene sequence: CDR1 SEHNR, CDR2 FQNEAQ (reference sequence). The CDR3: CASSIRTSGNEQFF. In DNA form, the CDR3 reads TGTGCCAGCAGCATCCGGACTAGCGGTAATGAGCAGTTCTTC.

V usage is TRBV4-1 and J usage is TRBJ1-4; no definite D call. CDR1 MGHRA and CDR2 YSYEKL come from the germline V gene. The CDR3 extends over 15 amino acids. The ends were cut back, 1 base at V and 7 bases at J, with 13 bases in the middle. The CDR3 loop is CASSQGPNRGEKLFF. The CDR3 DNA reads TGCGCCAGCAGCCAAGGGCCCAACCGCGGTGAAAAACTGTTTTTT.

The chain is built from TRBV4-3 and TRBJ2-3, with D tentatively TRBD2 (5 bases). The V gene lost 0 bases and the J gene lost 6 bases, with 7 bases spanning the gap. Germline CDR1 LGHNA, CDR2 YSLEER. This CDR3 spans 13 amino acids. CDR3 protein: CASSQDSGDTQYF. As DNA, the CDR3 is TGCGCCAGCAGCCAAGATTCGGGGGATACGCAGTATTTT.

This rearrangement joins TRBV28 to TRBJ2-2; D is unclear. The V and J ends lost 3 bases and 1 base respectively, with 6 bases between them. The CDR3 runs 14 residues. Looked up from germline, CDR1 is MDHEN and CDR2 is SYDVKM. The CDR3 reads CASSFSGNTGELFF. DNA of the CDR3: TGTGCCAGCAGTTTTTCAGGGAACACCGGGGAGCTGTTTTTT.

This clone was picked up one time. The V gene is TRBV10-3, the J gene TRBJ2-7, with TRBD1 matching 8 bases. The V gene's germline CDR1 is ENHRY and CDR2 SYGVKD. CDR3 size: 14 residues. V trimming: 4 bases; J trimming: 0 bases; junction bases outside the gene matches: 2. CDR3 nucleotides: TGTGCCATCAGTGGGACAGGGAACTCCTACGAGCAGTACTTC. It encodes CAISGTGNSYEQYF.

The chain is built from TRBV7-8 and TRBJ2-3; D is possibly TRBD2 (6 bases). The CDR3 loop spans 17 amino acids. CDR1 is SGHVS, CDR2 FQNEAQ, per germline. With 1 base removed from V and 1 base from J, the gap between germline ends came to 15 bases. CDR3 nucleotide sequence: TGTGCCAGCAGCTTAGGATGGGGCGGGGAGCGCACAGATACGCAGTATTTT. Translation: CASSLGWGGERTDTQYF. The variable domain in full, completed from reference TRBV7-8 and TRBJ2-3, reads GAGVSQSPRYKVAKRGQDVALRCDPISGHVSLFWYQQALGQGPEFLTYFQNEAQLDKSGLPSDRFFAERPEGSVSTLKIQRTQQEDSAVYLCASSLGWGGERTDTQYFGPGTRLTVL.

This rearrangement joins TRBV5-1 to TRBJ2-5, with D possibly being TRBD2 (6 bases). The CDR3 totals 13 residues. The germline CDR1 and CDR2 sequences are SGHRS and YFSETQ. With 3 bases removed from V and 9 bases from J, the gap between germline ends came to 15 bases. The CDR3, as DNA: TGCGCCAGCAGCTACAACTGGGGGGAGGCCCAGTACTTC. Protein: CASSYNWGEAQYF.

The DNA of the CDR3 is TGTGCTAGTGGTTTGGGATCTTCAGGGGACCCAGATACGCAGTATTTT. Translating it yields CASGLGSSGDPDTQYF. This chain joins TRBV12-5 and TRBJ2-3; tentatively, D is TRBD1 (6 bases). Deletions cut 1 base from V and 4 bases from J, with 15 bases between. Germline V gene lookup returns CDR1 LGHNT and CDR2 FRNRAP. The CDR3 is made up of 16 amino acids.

Only a few counts were recorded for this clone. The chain has TRBV18 and TRBJ2-1, with D perhaps matching TRBD1 (5 bases). V was cut by 2 bases and J by 8 bases, with 13 bases left in between. The CDR3 is 14 residues long. CDR1 is KGHSH and CDR2 is LQKENI in the germline V gene. The CDR3: CASSPGAQVDEQFF. The CDR3 DNA reads as TGTGCCAGCTCACCAGGGGCCCAAGTAGATGAGCAGTTCTTC.

CDR3 protein: CASSFPGTGRREKLFF. CDR3 DNA sequence: TGTGCCAGCAGCTTCCCCGGGACAGGGAGGAGGGAAAAACTGTTTTTT. The chain joins TRBV5-6 to TRBJ1-4; 9 bases line up with TRBD1. The trim removed 2 bases at V and 8 bases at J, leaving 10 bases unmatched. The CDR3 sequence is 16 residues long. Germline V CDR1 and CDR2: SGHDT, YYEEEE.

V usage is TRBV6-5 and J usage is TRBJ1-4; the D gene is possibly TRBD1 (6 bases). This CDR3 comprises 14 residues. V was trimmed by 5 bases and J by 5 bases, leaving 12 bases between them. The V gene's germline CDR1 is MNHEY and CDR2 SVGAGI. The CDR3 here is CASSERGQNEKLFF. In DNA form, the CDR3 reads TGTGCCAGCAGTGAACGGGGACAAAATGAAAAACTGTTTTTT.